This TCR beta chain came from a study of early T cells in non-severe SARS-CoV-2 infection. MiXCR was run by TCRdb on the 5' RACE reads, yielding one entry per CDR3 protein. The data contain approximately 99,000 distinct CDR3 sequences, about 12% of them singletons. The V end lost 8 bases, the J end lost 5 bases, and 9 bases lay between the germline ends. CDR1 is MNHEY, CDR2 SVGAGI, per germline. This CDR3 has 11 residues. The chain is built from TRBV6-5 and TRBJ2-5; no clear D. The material sequenced was whole blood. This sequence was found in an adult who was a healthcare worker with PCR-confirmed SARS-CoV-2 infection or an uninfected control (not recorded which). This CDR3 reads CASALGETQYF. For the CDR3, the DNA is TGTGCCAGCGCCTTAGGGGAGACCCAGTACTTC.